The clone carrying this T cell receptor beta chain was counted once. Its antigen is not identified. These data come from a study of glioma-infiltrating T cells. Broader study findings: CDR3 overlap between tissue and blood was very small. Non-neoplastic patients had below-expected tissue-blood divergence, while all gliomas exceeded expectation.

Per germline, CDR1 MNHNY and CDR2 SVGAGI (reference sequence). With 10 bases removed from V and 13 bases from J, the gap between germline ends came to 17 bases. The CDR3 consists of 12 residues. TCR alpha and beta CDR3 regions were amplified from RNA using iRepertoire nested multiplex PCR. A single record per CDR3 protein comes from TCRdb applying MiXCR to the multiplex PCR reads. The sample includes some 2,400 distinct CDR3 sequences, under 75% of them seen just once. This receptor was identified in a human donor with low-grade glioma or glioblastoma, undergoing nonglioma brain surgery, or in good health (not recorded which). The chain uses TRBV6-6 and TRBJ1-6; no firm D call. The specimen was glioma tissue, nonneoplastic brain tissue, or PBMCs (not recorded which). The CDR3: CAIYTYYYPLHF. The CDR3 DNA is TGTGCCATTTACACCTATTACTATCCCCTCCACTTT.